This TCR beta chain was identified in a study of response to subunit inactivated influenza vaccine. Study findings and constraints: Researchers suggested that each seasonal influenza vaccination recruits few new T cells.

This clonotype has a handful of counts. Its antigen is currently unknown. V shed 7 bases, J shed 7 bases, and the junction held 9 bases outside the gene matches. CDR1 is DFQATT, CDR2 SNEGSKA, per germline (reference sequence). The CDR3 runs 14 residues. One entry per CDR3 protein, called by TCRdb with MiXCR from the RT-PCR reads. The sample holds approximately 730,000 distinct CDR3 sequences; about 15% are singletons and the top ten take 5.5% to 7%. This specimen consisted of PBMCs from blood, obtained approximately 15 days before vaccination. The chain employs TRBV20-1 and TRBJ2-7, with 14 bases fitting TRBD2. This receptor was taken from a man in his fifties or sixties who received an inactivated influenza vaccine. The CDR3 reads CSVSSGLAGAEQYF. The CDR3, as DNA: TGCAGTGTTAGTTCGGGACTAGCGGGAGCGGAGCAGTACTTC.